The 8 T cell receptor beta chains listed next were all sequenced from one sample in a study of cytomegalovirus exposure and HLA in healthy donors. This PCR relied on a set of 60 Vbeta primers and 13 Jbeta primers. Profiled with immunoSEQ multiplex PCR; TCRdb holds only in-frame clones, not every one. The sample yields about 200,000 clones, 60% to 80% seen once. Sequences were obtained from PBMCs. These receptors all come from a young woman in good health and CMV-seropositive.

The V call is TRBV18, the J call TRBJ2-3; TRBD1 aligns across 8 bases. Trimming cost V 2 bases and J 11 bases; bases outside gene matches: 9. The CDR3 runs 14 residues. The germline V gene encodes CDR1 KGHSH and CDR2 LQKENI. The CDR3 loop reads CASSPGDRSRWQYF. The CDR3 nucleotides are TGTGCCAGCTCACCAGGGGACAGGTCAAGGTGGCAGTATTTT.

The chain couples TRBV9 to TRBJ2-2, with D unresolved. Germline loops: CDR1 SGDLS, CDR2 YYNGEE. The V gene lost 4 bases and the J gene lost 6 bases, with 4 bases spanning the gap. The CDR3 is 11 residues long. The CDR3 reads CASSHSGELFF. The CDR3 bases are TGTGCCAGCAGCCATTCCGGGGAGCTGTTTTTT.

This clone has more than one count but fewer than ten. The chain carries TRBV6-5 and TRBJ1-2; tentatively, D is TRBD1 (5 bases). The CDR3 is 13 amino acids. The V gene lost 9 bases and the J gene lost 6 bases, with 17 bases spanning the gap. CDR1 MNHEY and CDR2 SVGAGI come from the germline V gene. The CDR3: CASESGRGDGYTF. The CDR3 region has the DNA TGTGCCAGTGAGTCGGGGAGGGGTGATGGCTACACCTTC.

The chain couples TRBV29-1 to TRBJ1-1; possible D gene TRBD1, 5 bases. Germline-derived CDR1 and CDR2 are SQVTM and ANQGSEA. The CDR3 is made up of 12 amino acids. V lost 7 bases to trimming and J lost 0 bases, with 9 bases between them. The CDR3 nucleotides are TGCAGCGCTGGACATATGAACACTGAAGCTTTCTTT. It yields the protein CSAGHMNTEAFF.

The J gene is TRBJ2-7, the V gene TRBV13; the D is unclear. The germline V and J ends were trimmed by 0 bases and 3 bases, with 12 bases remaining between them. The length of the CDR3 is 15 residues. CDR1 is PRHDT, CDR2 FYEKMQ, per germline (reference sequence). As DNA, the CDR3 is TGTGCCAGCAGCTTAGGGGCGGTACCGCTCTACGAGCAGTACTTC. It yields the protein CASSLGAVPLYEQYF.

The chain carries TRBV10-1 and TRBJ1-6; 8 bases match TRBD1. V lost 1 base to trimming and J lost 6 bases; unmatched junction nucleotides: 14. The CDR3 consists of 19 residues. CDR1 is WNHNN, CDR2 SYGVQD, per germline (reference sequence). The CDR3 nucleotides read TGCGCCAGCAGTGAGTGCGGACAGGGAGTTGGGGCCACTAATTCACCCCTCCACTTT. It encodes CASSECGQGVGATNSPLHF.

The chain has TRBV18 and TRBJ1-2; D call uncertain. Germline V gene data show CDR1 as KGHSH and CDR2 as LQKENI. The V end lost 4 bases, the J end lost 2 bases, and 8 bases lay between the germline ends. The CDR3 extends over 13 amino acids. CDR3 sequence (DNA): TGTGCCAGCTCACAAGGAGTGAACTATGGCTACACCTTC. Its protein product is CASSQGVNYGYTF. Filled out from reference TRBV18 and TRBJ1-2, the complete variable domain reads NAGVMQNPRHLVRRRGQEARLRCSPMKGHSHVYWYRQLPEEGLKFMVYLQKENIIDESGMPKERFSAEFPKEGPSILRIQQVVRGDSAAYFCASSQGVNYGYTFGSGTRLTVV.

This sequence joins TRBV5-1 and TRBJ2-3; 9 positions match TRBD2. Germline CDR1 and CDR2: SGHRS and YFSETQ. There are 17 residues in the CDR3. The V segment lost 4 bases and the J segment 6 bases; nucleotides outside the gene matches: 15. CDR3 coding DNA: TGCGCCAGCAGCACCCCGCTAGCGGGGAGCTTGCCGGATACGCAGTATTTT. This translates into CASSTPLAGSLPDTQYF.